What follows is one T cell receptor beta chain and its context. Its cognate antigen is unknown. The read terminates 3 residues ahead of where the CDR3 ends, so the germline J gene completes it. Only in-frame clones appear in the TCRdb table, and some are missing; sequencing was by immunoSEQ multiplex PCR. This sample contains approximately 31,000 clones. Dot-blot hybridization genotyped cervical HPV amplified with MY09/MY11 PCR. The sample comes from a study of T cells in women clearing cervical HPV infection. Across the study: Case blood was drawn when the lesion was first found; control blood after infection became undetectable.

Germline CDR1 reads SGDLS; CDR2 reads YYNGEE. The CDR3 spans 17 residues. V shed 3 bases and J 1 base; nucleotides not matched to a gene: 13. Study-wide findings and caveats: Repertoire richness, not evenness, was significantly elevated in CIN3+ cases versus controls. A classifier using richness and V gene abundances reached an AUC of around 0.78.

The sample comprised blood buffy coat. This clonotype was sampled from a woman between 18 and 69 years old with a cervical HPV16 infection that either progressed to CIN3+ or cleared (not recorded which). V and J are TRBV9 and TRBJ2-7; 7 nucleotides agree with TRBD1. This CDR3 reads CASSANSGGQMSYEQYF. Partial CDR3 DNA: TGTGCCAGCAGCGCGAATTCAGGGGGTCAGATGTCCTACGAG.